These 18 T cell receptor beta chains originate from one sample sequenced in a study of blood T cell repertoires in COVID-19. Sequencing was performed with immunoSEQ multiplex PCR; in TCRdb, only in-frame clones are kept and a portion is missing. Here the sample spans 45,000 to 65,000 clones, just under 85% being singletons. Sequencing used peripheral blood. The receptors here all came from a man in his fifties or sixties with acute or convalescent COVID-19.

This chain uses TRBV7-9 with TRBJ1-2, with D perhaps matching TRBD1 (6 bases). V shed 1 base and J shed 2 bases, with 11 bases lying between them. This CDR3 region has 15 residues. The germline gives CDR1 SEHNR, CDR2 FQNEAQ (reference sequence). The CDR3 nucleotides are TGTGCCAGCAGCTTAGGGGCAGGGGAGAACTATGGCTACACCTTC. Residues: CASSLGAGENYGYTF.

The chain employs TRBV18 and TRBJ2-5, with unresolved D. The germline V gene has CDR1 KGHSH and CDR2 LQKENI. Trimming removed 6 bases at V and 5 bases at J, with 13 bases between. The CDR3 spans 13 residues. The CDR3 sequence is CASSPMSSETQYF. The DNA for the CDR3 is TGTGCCAGCTCCCCTATGTCGTCGGAGACCCAGTACTTC.

This clone was seen more than once but under ten times. The V gene is TRBV7-9, the J gene TRBJ1-5; D is unclear. CDR3 size: 13 residues. Germline CDR1 is SEHNR and CDR2 is FQNEAQ (reference sequence). Trimming removed 5 bases from V and 5 bases from J, with 10 bases in between. The CDR3 protein is CASSPDGDQPQHF. CDR3 coding DNA: TGTGCCAGCAGCCCGGACGGGGATCAGCCCCAGCATTTT.

The J gene is TRBJ2-5, the V gene TRBV7-9; D not resolved. Trimming stripped 6 bases from V and 5 bases from J, with 10 bases between. The CDR3 runs to 12 residues. Germline loops: CDR1 SEHNR, CDR2 FQNEAQ (reference sequence). The CDR3 protein is CASSWLEETQYF. The CDR3 DNA reads TGTGCCAGCAGTTGGTTAGAGGAGACCCAGTACTTC.

The table lists this clone with a count of one. The chain has TRBV19 and TRBJ2-3, with 7 positions matching TRBD1. CDR3 length: 17 residues. Germline CDR1 is LNHDA and CDR2 is SQIVND (reference sequence). The J segment lost 3 bases and the V segment lost 4 bases, leaving 13 bases of the junction unmatched. The CDR3 DNA sequence: TGTGCCAGTAGTACAGGACAGGCGAGACTTACAACAGATACGCAGTATTTT. Translated: CASSTGQARLTTDTQYF.

This clone appeared a single time. This chain joins TRBV11-2 and TRBJ1-2; TRBD1 might be the D (6 bases). This CDR3 is 16 amino acids long. V dropped 0 bases and J dropped 3 bases, with 14 bases sitting between them. CDR1 is SGHAT, CDR2 FQNNGV, per germline. CDR3 sequence (DNA): TGTGCCAGCAGCTTAGATCAGGGGAGAGGTTACTATGGCTACACCTTC. This codes for CASSLDQGRGYYGYTF.

This sequence joins TRBV6-5 and TRBJ2-7, with TRBD1 matching over 9 bases. The germline V gene has CDR1 MNHEY and CDR2 SVGAGI. Unmatched junction bases numbered 6, after V lost 6 bases and J lost 3 bases. The CDR3 is made up of 14 amino acids. The CDR3 DNA sequence: TGTGCCAGCAGCACGCGGGACAGGGTCTACGAGCAGTACTTC. This codes for CASSTRDRVYEQYF.

The V gene is TRBV7-8, the J gene TRBJ2-5; 8 bases align to TRBD1. The V segment lost 2 bases and the J segment 3 bases; nucleotides outside the gene matches: 2. Germline V gene data show CDR1 as SGHVS and CDR2 as FQNEAQ. This CDR3 is 14 amino acids long. This CDR3 reads CASSLHRGEETQYF. CDR3 sequence (DNA): TGTGCCAGCAGCTTACACAGGGGGGAAGAGACCCAGTACTTC. Combining the CDR3 with reference TRBV7-8 and TRBJ2-5 gives the whole variable domain GAGVSQSPRYKVAKRGQDVALRCDPISGHVSLFWYQQALGQGPEFLTYFQNEAQLDKSGLPSDRFFAERPEGSVSTLKIQRTQQEDSAVYLCASSLHRGEETQYFGPGTRLLVL.

Points on this clone: The junction departs from germline at one end; a sequencing error may be responsible. The CDR3 loop reads CSARDRDTKIF. In nucleotides, the CDR3 is TGCAGTGCTAGAGACCGGGACACCAAGATATTC. The chain combines TRBV20-1 with TRBJ2-7; perhaps TRBD1 as D (6 bases). The CDR3 length is 11 residues. Germline V gene sequence: CDR1 DFQATT, CDR2 SNEGSKA (reference sequence).

The rearrangement links TRBV27 to TRBJ2-3; a possible D gene is TRBD2 (5 bases). V lost 0 bases and J 5 bases, leaving 9 bases between the germline ends. Per germline, CDR1 MNHEY and CDR2 SMNVEV (reference sequence). The CDR3 is 14 amino acids. CDR3: CASSLSGMGDTQYF. The CDR3 nucleotides are TGTGCCAGCAGTTTATCCGGGATGGGAGATACGCAGTATTTT.

This clone has just one count. This chain joins TRBV5-1 and TRBJ2-1, with D unclear. Germline CDR1 and CDR2: SGHRS and YFSETQ. This CDR3 contains 13 residues. The V and J ends lost 1 base and 5 bases respectively, with 7 bases between them. The CDR3 DNA reads TGCGCCAGCAGCTTGCAAAGCCACAATGAGCAGTTCTTC. This encodes CASSLQSHNEQFF.

The V call is TRBV7-2, the J call TRBJ1-2, with D possibly TRBD1 on 5 matching bases. CDR3 size: 15 residues. Germline lookup yields CDR1 SGHTA and CDR2 FQGNSA. Deletions cut 4 bases from V and 2 bases from J, with 14 bases between. The DNA for the CDR3 is TGTGCCAGCAGCTACCTGGGGCAGACCAACTATGGCTACACCTTC. Translated: CASSYLGQTNYGYTF. Full variable domain (rest looked up from reference TRBV7-2 and TRBJ1-2): GAGVSQSPSNKVTEKGKDVELRCDPISGHTALYWYRQSLGQGLEFLIYFQGNSAPDKSGLPSDRFSAERTGGSVSTLTIQRTQQEDSAVYLCASSYLGQTNYGYTFGSGTRLTVV.

The chain recombines TRBV6-5 with TRBJ1-6; D may be TRBD1 (6 bases). The ends were cut back, 6 bases at V and 6 bases at J, with 12 bases in the middle. CDR3 length: 14 residues. Looked up from germline, CDR1 is MNHEY and CDR2 is SVGAGI. Here the CDR3 reads CASSPGVRNSPLHF. The CDR3 DNA follows: TGTGCCAGCAGCCCAGGGGTGCGTAATTCACCCCTCCACTTT.

The chain uses TRBV6-6 and TRBJ1-1; 9 bases map to TRBD1. Germline values: CDR1 MNHNY, CDR2 SVGAGI (reference sequence). The V segment lost 6 bases and the J segment 3 bases; nucleotides outside the gene matches: 8. The CDR3 totals 15 residues. CDR3 sequence (DNA): TGTGCCAGCAGCAAAGGACAGGGGATCGACACTGAAGCTTTCTTT. Amino acids: CASSKGQGIDTEAFF.

This sequence joins TRBV19 and TRBJ2-7; 10 bases map to TRBD1. CDR1 and CDR2 from the germline V gene are LNHDA and SQIVND (reference sequence). V trimming: 4 bases; J trimming: 7 bases; junction bases outside the gene matches: 7. The CDR3 loop spans 14 amino acids. CDR3 in DNA: TGTGCCAGTAGTACTGGGACAGGGGACTTTGAGCAGTACTTC. It yields the protein CASSTGTGDFEQYF.

The rearrangement links TRBV2 to TRBJ1-2, with 8 bases fitting TRBD1. The germline CDR1 and CDR2 sequences are SNHLY and FYNNEI. The V segment lost 7 bases and the J segment 0 bases; nucleotides outside the gene matches: 10. The CDR3 runs to 16 residues. CDR3 nucleotide sequence: TGTGCCAGCAAGAGGGACAGGAACAAGTCTAACTATGGCTACACCTTC. Residues: CASKRDRNKSNYGYTF. The full variable domain, its missing parts supplied by reference TRBV2 and TRBJ1-2, is EPEVTQTPSHQVTQMGQEVILRCVPISNHLYFYWYRQILGQKVEFLVSFYNNEISEKSEIFDDQFSVERPDGSNFTLKIRSTKLEDSAMYFCASKRDRNKSNYGYTFGSGTRLTVV.

This clone was detected only a few times. The CDR3: CATSDSTDRLGQPQHF. CDR3 DNA: TGTGCCACCAGTGATTCGACCGACAGGTTAGGGCAGCCCCAGCATTTT. The V call is TRBV24-1, the J call TRBJ1-5, with D tentatively TRBD1 (6 bases). Trimming pared 2 bases from V and 7 bases from J, leaving 17 bases between. This CDR3 region has 16 residues. Germline lookup yields CDR1 KGHDR and CDR2 SFDVKD.

V and J are TRBV20-1 and TRBJ2-4; D is possibly TRBD2 (6 bases). The length of the CDR3 is 11 residues. V was clipped by 3 bases and J by 15 bases, with 15 bases between them. CDR1 is DFQATT and CDR2 is SNEGSKA in the germline V gene (reference sequence). The CDR3 reads CSASGSGVGYF. The CDR3 coding sequence is TGCAGTGCTAGTGGCTCGGGGGTGGGGTACTTC.